These T cell receptor beta chains were read from a single sample in a study of CD8 T cells in ankylosing spondylitis. TCRdb recomputed calls from the 5' RACE reads with MiXCR, one row per CDR3 protein. The sample yields a few hundred thousand distinct CDR3 sequences, about 9.9% seen once. Sequenced sample: blood, either unsorted or a sorted T cell fraction (not recorded which). The receptors here all came from a female donor with ankylosing spondylitis or in good health (not recorded which). Each CDR3 is given with its conserved first and last residue. A D gene is named only where the DNA matches it firmly. The size field is filled for only some rows; it gives once, few, many or a size class.

j_call v_call clone_size cdr3_length d_call cdr3_aa cdr3_nt
TRBJ1-5 TRBV5-1 many 14 NA CASSLGQTNQPQHF TGCGCCAGCAGCTTGGGACAGACTAATCAGCCCCAGCATTTT
TRBJ2-7 TRBV4-1 many 13 NA CASSQEVTYEQYF TGCGCCAGCAGCCAAGAGGTAACTTACGAGCAGTACTTC
TRBJ1-5 TRBV24-1 few 17 NA CATSDYPHGGCNQPQHF TGTGCCACCAGTGACTACCCCCACGGGGGATGCAATCAGCCCCAGCATTTT
TRBJ2-5 TRBV7-7 many 15 NA CASSFSPGSQETQYF TGTGCTAGCAGCTTCAGCCCGGGGAGCCAAGAGACCCAGTACTTC
TRBJ1-4 TRBV20-1 NA 17 NA CSAPPGSPGRDNEKLFF TGCAGTGCACCCCCAGGGAGTCCGGGCCGTGACAATGAAAAACTGTTTTTT
TRBJ1-2 TRBV3-1 many 16 NA CASSQDRGQGNYGYTF TGTGCCAGCAGCCAAGATCGCGGGCAGGGGAACTATGGCTACACCTTC
TRBJ2-7 TRBV5-1 NA 14 NA CASSLGLVGDEQYF TGCGCCAGCAGCTTGGGTTTAGTGGGGGACGAGCAGTACTTC
TRBJ1-5 TRBV20-1 many 14 TRBD1 CSARRDRGGQPQHF TGCAGTGCTAGGAGGGACAGGGGTGGACAGCCCCAGCATTTT
TRBJ2-7 TRBV20-1 few 12 NA CSARGTVYEQYF TGCAGTGCTAGAGGGACCGTATACGAGCAGTACTTC
TRBJ1-2 TRBV7-2 few 13 NA CASSLGTPYGYTF TGTGCCAGCAGCTTGGGGACTCCCTATGGCTACACCTTC
TRBJ2-7 TRBV29-1 few 11 TRBD2 CSVRGGPEQYF TGCAGCGTTCGGGGGGGACCCGAGCAGTACTTC
TRBJ2-2 TRBV20-1 many 18 TRBD2 CSAMGTSGRPGGTGELFF TGCAGTGCTATGGGGACTAGCGGGAGGCCTGGGGGGACCGGGGAGCTGTTTTTT
TRBJ1-5 TRBV18 NA 16 NA CASSPGGKASNQPQHF TGTGCCAGCTCACCGGGTGGGAAGGCTAGCAATCAGCCCCAGCATTTT
TRBJ2-2 TRBV10-1 many 18 TRBD2 CASSEPGTSGIETGELFF TGCGCCAGCAGTGAGCCGGGGACTAGCGGGATAGAAACCGGGGAGCTGTTTTTT
TRBJ2-2 TRBV27 NA 13 NA CASRVGGTGELFF TGTGCCAGCAGGGTGGGGGGCACCGGGGAGCTGTTTTTT
TRBJ1-2 TRBV12-3/TRBV12-4 many 15 TRBD1 CASSPSTGGVSGYTF TGTGCCAGCAGTCCGTCCACAGGGGGCGTAAGTGGCTACACCTTC
TRBJ2-2 TRBV11-2 NA 18 NA CASSLFVVRGLGTGELFF TGTGCCAGCAGCTTATTTGTGGTGCGGGGGCTGGGCACCGGGGAGCTGTTTTTT